This entry describes one TCR beta chain. The data stem from a study of blood T cell repertoires in COVID-19. Study-level background: PBMCs, B-cell-depleted T cells, or T cells were the source of the cDNA or gDNA that made up the material.

The protocol was immunoSEQ multiplex PCR, while the TCRdb copy is restricted to in-frame clones and leaves out a portion. The top ten clones hold 15% to 20% of a sample with 220,000 or so clones, around 84% of them seen once. CDR3 length: 13 amino acids. The germline V gene has CDR1 SNHLY and CDR2 FYNNEI. Trimming left V 6 bases short and J 7 bases short, with 13 bases between. The sequenced sample was peripheral blood. This rearrangement joins TRBV2 to TRBJ2-1; a weak D match, TRBD2 (6 bases). This sequence originates from a man aged 25 to 40 with active or convalescent COVID-19. CDR3 in DNA: TGTGCCAGCAGGTCCGTGGGGGGAAATGAGCAGTTCTTC. This sequence encodes CASRSVGGNEQFF.